The present T cell receptor beta chain was sequenced within a study of blood T cells in healthy people across ages. Only a few counts were recorded for this clonotype. Germline CDR1 reads SGHTA; CDR2 reads FQGNSA. The length of the CDR3 is 13 residues. Trimming took 1 base from V and 8 from J, leaving 9 bases between them. Alongside a J-beta primer mix, a sample-barcoded 5' primer served in a second PCR lasting 7 to 11 cycles. TCRdb processed the 5' RACE reads anew with MiXCR; each CDR3 protein has one entry. The sample has 870,000 or so distinct CDR3 sequences, less than 35% seen once; the top ten hold 15% to 20%.

The chain combines TRBV7-2 with TRBJ1-3; possibly TRBD1 for D (5 bases). Material: blood. The sequence was collected from a woman older than 75 in good health. The CDR3 reads CASSLGGGDTIYF. CDR3 in DNA: TGTGCCAGCAGCTTAGGCGGAGGGGACACCATATATTTT.